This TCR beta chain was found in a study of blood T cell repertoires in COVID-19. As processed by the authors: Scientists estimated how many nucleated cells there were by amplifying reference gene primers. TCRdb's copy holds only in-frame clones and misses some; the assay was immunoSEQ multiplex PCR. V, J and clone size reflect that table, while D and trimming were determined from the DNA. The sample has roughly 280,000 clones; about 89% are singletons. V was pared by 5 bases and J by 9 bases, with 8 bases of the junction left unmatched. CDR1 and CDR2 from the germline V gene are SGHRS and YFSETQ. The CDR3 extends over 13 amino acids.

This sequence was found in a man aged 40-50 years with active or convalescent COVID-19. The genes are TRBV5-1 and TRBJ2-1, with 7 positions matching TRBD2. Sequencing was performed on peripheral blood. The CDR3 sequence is CASRTAGAAEQFF. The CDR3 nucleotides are TGCGCCAGCAGGACGGCGGGAGCAGCTGAGCAGTTCTTC.